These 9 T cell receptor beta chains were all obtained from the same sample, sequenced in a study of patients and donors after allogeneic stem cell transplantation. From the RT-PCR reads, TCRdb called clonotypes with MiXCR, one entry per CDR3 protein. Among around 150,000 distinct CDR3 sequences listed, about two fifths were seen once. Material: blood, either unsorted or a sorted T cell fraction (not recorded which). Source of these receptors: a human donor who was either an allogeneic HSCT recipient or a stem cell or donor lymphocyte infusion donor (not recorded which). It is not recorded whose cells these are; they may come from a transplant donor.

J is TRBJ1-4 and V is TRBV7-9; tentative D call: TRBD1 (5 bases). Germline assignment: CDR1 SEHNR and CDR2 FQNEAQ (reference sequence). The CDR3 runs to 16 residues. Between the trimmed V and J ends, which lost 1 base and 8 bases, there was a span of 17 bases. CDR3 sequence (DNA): TGTGCCAGCAGCTTAGGCCGGGACGCCCCTGGGGAAAAACTGTTTTTT. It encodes CASSLGRDAPGEKLFF.

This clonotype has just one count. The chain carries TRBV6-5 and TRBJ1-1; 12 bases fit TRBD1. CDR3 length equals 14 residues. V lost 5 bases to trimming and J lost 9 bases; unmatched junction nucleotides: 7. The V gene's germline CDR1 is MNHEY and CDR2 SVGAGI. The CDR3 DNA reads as TGTGCCAGCAGTAACCCGGGACAGGGGGCGAAAGCTTTCTTT. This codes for CASSNPGQGAKAFF.

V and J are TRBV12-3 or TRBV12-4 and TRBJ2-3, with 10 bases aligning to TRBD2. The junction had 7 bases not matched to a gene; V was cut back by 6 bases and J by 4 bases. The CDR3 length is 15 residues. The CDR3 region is CASRFSGGPPDTQYF. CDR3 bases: TGTGCCAGCAGATTTAGCGGGGGGCCTCCAGATACGCAGTATTTT.

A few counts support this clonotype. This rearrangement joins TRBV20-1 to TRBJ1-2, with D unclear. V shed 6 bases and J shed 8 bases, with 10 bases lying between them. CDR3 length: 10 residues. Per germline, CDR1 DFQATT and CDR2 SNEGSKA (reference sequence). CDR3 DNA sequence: TGCAGTGCACTCAACGGAGGCTACACCTTC. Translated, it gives CSALNGGYTF.

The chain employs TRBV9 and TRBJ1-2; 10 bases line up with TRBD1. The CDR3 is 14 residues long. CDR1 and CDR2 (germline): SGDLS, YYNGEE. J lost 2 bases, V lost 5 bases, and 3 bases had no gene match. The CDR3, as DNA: TGTGCCAGCAGAGTGGGACAGGGGAACTATGGCTACACCTTC. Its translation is CASRVGQGNYGYTF.

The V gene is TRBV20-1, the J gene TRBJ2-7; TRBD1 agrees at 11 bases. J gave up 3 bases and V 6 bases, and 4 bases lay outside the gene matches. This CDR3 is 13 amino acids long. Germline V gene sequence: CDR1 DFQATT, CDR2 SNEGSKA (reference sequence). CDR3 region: CSARTGGNYEQYF. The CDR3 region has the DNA TGCAGTGCACGGACAGGGGGCAACTACGAGCAGTACTTC.

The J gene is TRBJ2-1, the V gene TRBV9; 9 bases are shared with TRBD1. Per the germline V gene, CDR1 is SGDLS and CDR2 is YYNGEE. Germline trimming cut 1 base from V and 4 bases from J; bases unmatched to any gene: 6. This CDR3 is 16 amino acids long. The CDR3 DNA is TGTGCCAGCAGCGTACGGACAGGGGTCCCTTACAATGAGCAGTTCTTC. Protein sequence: CASSVRTGVPYNEQFF.

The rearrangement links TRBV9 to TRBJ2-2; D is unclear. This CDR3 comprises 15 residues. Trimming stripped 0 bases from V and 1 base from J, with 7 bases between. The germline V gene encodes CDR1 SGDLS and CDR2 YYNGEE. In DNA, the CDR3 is TGTGCCAGCAGCGTAGCCGGCCTGAACACCGGGGAGCTGTTTTTT. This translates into CASSVAGLNTGELFF.

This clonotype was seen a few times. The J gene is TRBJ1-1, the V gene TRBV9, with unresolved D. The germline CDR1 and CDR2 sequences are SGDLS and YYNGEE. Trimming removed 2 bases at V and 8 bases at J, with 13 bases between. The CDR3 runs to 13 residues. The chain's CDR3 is CASSVGVKQEAFF. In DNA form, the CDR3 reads TGTGCCAGCAGCGTTGGGGTGAAGCAAGAAGCTTTCTTT. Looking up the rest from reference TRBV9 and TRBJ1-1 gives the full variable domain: DSGVTQTPKHLITATGQRVTLRCSPRSGDLSVYWYQQSLDQGLQFLIQYYNGEERAKGNILERFSAQQFPDLHSELNLSSLELGDSALYFCASSVGVKQEAFFGQGTRLTVV.